This T cell receptor beta chain was documented in a study of blood T cell repertoires in COVID-19 (dated by TCRdb to 2019 to 2021). About the study as a whole: Samples from collaborators originated in the United States, Italy and Spain and spanned both the acute and convalescent phases of COVID-19. Subjects who had been exposed to COVID-19, were actively infected with it, or had recovered from it provided the deeply sampled blood TCRbeta repertoires that made up the dataset. Where available, HLA class I and class II types were obtained from metadata supplied by the sample provider rather than from assay-based typing. Nearly every sample came with metadata listing a de-identified subject ID, COVID-19 status, age in years and sex. The repertoires were made available in a free public database intended to serve as a resource for research on the immune response to SARS-CoV-2. The material from the prospective study consisted of cDNA or gDNA derived from T cells, B-cell-depleted T cells, or PBMCs. The samples were drawn from the first 160 participants of the ongoing ImmuneRACE study and from 1,254 subjects provided by 6 global collaborators. The paper as a whole reports these results and caveats: The amount of clinical and demographic metadata varied by source and participant and was provided uncurated.

About this clone itself: The target of this receptor is not known. Per-base qualities were not stored, and no clone one base away is much larger.

Each collaborating institution followed its own protocols to collect whole blood in K2EDTA tubes. For TCRbeta analysis, collaborator samples were shipped as frozen whole blood, as isolated PBMCs, or as DNA extracted from either sample type. TCRbeta CDR3 regions were amplified from genomic DNA using the immunoSEQ Assay, a bias-controlled multiplex PCR. In the source study's methods: The number of nucleated cells in each sample was estimated from the amplification of reference gene primers within the assay. Sequence reads were collapsed and filtered to measure the absolute abundance of every unique TCRbeta CDR3 rearrangement. For each sample, productive Simpson clonality was calculated as the square root of Simpson's diversity index over productive rearrangements. Entries here come from immuneACCESS through TCRdb and include only in-frame sequences with V and J called. Some clones fail to appear in such tables; in the studies checked, an unresolved V gene covers under half of the shortfall, and the cause of the remainder is unknown. The D gene and trimming were derived from the DNA, and the V and J assignments and clone size from that table. The sample profile shows about 97,000 clones; roughly nine tenths of them were found once. Approximately 15% of the sample belongs to the ten largest clones.

Sequenced: peripheral blood. This clonotype was obtained from a man aged 50 to 59 with acute or convalescent COVID-19.

The CDR3 region has the sequence CASSIVNRRREKLFF. The DNA sequence is given as TGTGCCAGTAGTATAGTGAACAGGCGGCGTGAAAAACTGTTTTTT. In this chain, TRBV19 is recombined with TRBJ1-4; TRBD1 is perhaps the D gene, given 5 matching bases. CDR3 length: 15 amino acids, cysteine to phenylalanine. Kept here is only the CDR3 DNA, which spans 45 bases and is read in frame from base 1. According to the germline V gene (reference sequence), CDR1 reads LNHDA and CDR2 reads SQIVND. Between the V and J ends, shortened by 1 base and 7 bases respectively, the junction contains 13 bases.